This T cell receptor (beta chain) was retrieved from a study of cytomegalovirus exposure and HLA in healthy donors. Deletions cut 2 bases from V and 6 bases from J, with 16 bases between. Germline-derived CDR1 and CDR2 are MNHEY and SMNVEV (reference sequence). CDR3 size: 16 residues. PCR amplification relied on 60 Vbeta primers (plus 13 Jbeta primers). The table came from immunoSEQ multiplex PCR; TCRdb's copy has only in-frame clones and leaves some out. The table records about 180,000 clones, over 65% of them present only once. The rearrangement uses TRBV27 and TRBJ1-4, with TRBD1 as a possible D gene (6 bases). Sequenced: PBMCs. The source of this sequence is a man younger than 35 in good health and CMV-seronegative. The CDR3 region has the DNA TGTGCCAGCAGTTTAAACCCAGGGGAAGGCGATGAAAAACTGTTTTTT. Protein product: CASSLNPGEGDEKLFF.